The next 9 T cell receptor beta chains were all read from a single sample in a study of T cell changes during pregnancy in multiple sclerosis. Here immunoSEQ multiplex PCR was the method, and the copy in TCRdb shows in-frame clones only, minus some. Of roughly 69,000 clones listed, approximately 89% are singletons. The sequencing used peripheral blood, collected in the second trimester of pregnancy. These receptors were obtained from a female donor with multiple sclerosis, enrolled in a pregnancy study.

This clone was found once. The genes are TRBV12-2 and TRBJ2-5; the DNA was not used to check the table's D call, TRBD1. TRBV12-2 is an annotated pseudogene. The CDR3 totals 14 residues. The CDR3 region is CASRSRDRGETQYF. The DNA for the CDR3 is TGTGCAAGTCGCTCCCGGGACAGGGGCGAGACCCAGTACTTC.

This clone showed up just once. CDR3 region: CASTPRGTGRTGELFF. In DNA, the CDR3 is TGTGCCAGTACTCCTCGGGGGACAGGGCGCACCGGGGAGCTGTTTTTT. The chain employs TRBV19 and TRBJ2-2; 9 bases are a match to TRBD1. CDR1 is LNHDA and CDR2 is SQIVND in the germline V gene (reference sequence). Unmatched junction bases numbered 10, after V lost 7 bases and J lost 4 bases. The CDR3 is 16 residues long.

The chain is built from TRBV7-9 and TRBJ2-7; the match to TRBD1 covers 9 bases. Germline V gene lookup returns CDR1 SEHNR and CDR2 FQNEAQ (reference sequence). The CDR3 loop spans 18 amino acids. The V segment lost 7 bases and the J segment 3 bases; nucleotides outside the gene matches: 19. Here the CDR3 reads CASIPSFWGGTGNYEQYF. The CDR3 coding sequence is TGTGCCAGCATACCTAGCTTTTGGGGGGGGACAGGGAACTACGAGCAGTACTTC.

The J gene is TRBJ2-5, the V gene TRBV4-3, with TRBD2 identical over 10 bases. After removal of 1 base from V and 5 bases from J, the junction contained 4 bases not matched to a gene. The V gene's germline CDR1 is LGHNA and CDR2 YSLEER. This CDR3 region has 15 residues. CDR3 DNA: TGCGCCAGCAGCCAAGGAGCGGGGGGGCCGGAGACCCAGTACTTC. This gives the protein CASSQGAGGPETQYF.

The rearrangement links TRBV30 to TRBJ2-3, with 11 bases aligning to TRBD2. Unmatched junction bases numbered 7, after V lost 3 bases and J lost 5 bases. Germline CDR1 and CDR2: GTSNPN and SVGIG (reference sequence). The CDR3 is 15 residues long. CDR3 nucleotide sequence: TGTGCCTGGAGGTTAGCGGGGGGGCCCTTAGATACGCAGTATTTT. This gives the protein CAWRLAGGPLDTQYF.

This clone was recorded a few times. This rearrangement joins TRBV7-9 to TRBJ1-1; D call uncertain. CDR3 length: 11 residues. Per germline, CDR1 SEHNR and CDR2 FQNEAQ (reference sequence). V was cut by 3 bases and J by 5 bases, with 4 bases left in between. The CDR3 DNA reads as TGTGCCAGCAGCTTCTCGACTGAAGCTTTCTTT. This gives the protein CASSFSTEAFF.

The gene calls are TRBV7-9 and TRBJ1-1; tentatively, D is TRBD1 (6 bases). Germline loops: CDR1 SEHNR, CDR2 FQNEAQ (reference sequence). V dropped 5 bases and J dropped 5 bases, with 15 bases sitting between them. The CDR3 runs to 14 residues. The CDR3 reads CASSRNTGNTEAFF. CDR3 DNA: TGTGCCAGCAGCCGAAACACAGGGAATACTGAAGCTTTCTTT.

The V and J genes are TRBV5-4 and TRBJ2-1; TRBD2 matches at 13 bases. Germline V gene sequence: CDR1 SGHNT, CDR2 YYREEE (reference sequence). The CDR3 is 18 residues long. V was clipped by 0 bases and J by 7 bases; unmatched bases: 10. CDR3 sequence (DNA): TGTGCCAGCAGCTTGGTGGGTCTGGGGACTAGCGGGATAAATGAGCAGTTCTTC. Protein sequence: CASSLVGLGTSGINEQFF.

The chain links TRBV2 to TRBJ1-1; 7 nucleotides match TRBD1. J was trimmed by 4 bases and V by 7 bases; bases with no gene match: 6. This CDR3 contains 13 residues. The germline V gene encodes CDR1 SNHLY and CDR2 FYNNEI. In DNA form, the CDR3 reads TGTGCCAGCACCATACAGGGGAGCACTGAAGCTTTCTTT. Protein sequence: CASTIQGSTEAFF. The full variable domain, its missing parts supplied by reference TRBV2 and TRBJ1-1, is EPEVTQTPSHQVTQMGQEVILRCVPISNHLYFYWYRQILGQKVEFLVSFYNNEISEKSEIFDDQFSVERPDGSNFTLKIRSTKLEDSAMYFCASTIQGSTEAFFGQGTRLTVV.